This TCR beta chain was sequenced for a study of T cell responses to AZD1222 COVID-19 vaccine. Regarding the study as a whole: Spike-specific TCR breadth and depth grew following two AZD1222 doses. Donors in the cohort were predominantly white British and more often female, and clonal diversity was possibly underestimated. Mapped onto spike, vaccine-associated CD4 TCRs spanned it and were dominant at 160-218 and 743-854. Unmutated variant regions are reportedly targeted by nearly half of spike-specific TCRs.

Points on this clone: Its specificity is unknown.

From germline, CDR1 is MDHEN and CDR2 SYDVKM. This CDR3 has 14 amino acids. V was cut by 5 bases and J by 4 bases, with 14 bases left in between. Profiled with immunoSEQ multiplex PCR; TCRdb holds only in-frame clones, not every one. Here the sample spans some 130,000 clones, about four fifths being singletons. The source material was peripheral blood, sampled on day 0 of AZD1222 vaccination. The sequence was collected from an adult in good health. This chain links TRBV28 with TRBJ1-2; TRBD1 might be the D (5 bases). The CDR3 protein is CASSRGRDFYGYTF. The CDR3 DNA reads TGTGCCAGCAGTCGGGGGAGGGACTTCTATGGCTACACCTTC.